These 29 T cell receptor beta chains were sequenced from one sample in a study of radiation and T cells in renal cell carcinoma. As for time point: baseline pretreatment blood. Noted treatment: 15 Gy SBRT to primary tumor, nephrectomy 4 weeks later. Some clones are missing from TCRdb's copy, which holds only in-frame ones; the method was immunoSEQ multiplex PCR. Among 90,000 to 95,000 clones listed, over 75% were seen once. This sample comprised blood, obtained from a patient whose treatment included radiotherapy and nephrectomy. The receptor set was obtained from a man aged 55 to 69 with renal cell carcinoma.

This clone was seen a single time. The rearrangement links TRBV27 to TRBJ2-4; 9 bases map to TRBD1. The CDR3 is 12 amino acids. Losses at the gene ends were 6 bases for V and 8 bases for J; bases not matched to a gene: 2. From germline, CDR1 is MNHEY and CDR2 SMNVEV (reference sequence). The CDR3 protein is CASRDRGYIQYF. The CDR3 DNA is TGTGCCAGCAGGGACAGGGGCTACATTCAGTACTTC.

This clone was picked up a small number of times. This chain uses TRBV28 with TRBJ2-6, with 9 bases that match TRBD1. This CDR3 spans 16 amino acids. Germline V gene data show CDR1 as MDHEN and CDR2 as SYDVKM. The trim removed 6 bases at V and 2 bases at J, leaving 5 bases unmatched. The CDR3 coding sequence is TGTGCCAGCAGCAGGAGACAGGGGGCTGGGGCCAACGTCCTGACTTTC. It codes for CASSRRQGAGANVLTF.

J is TRBJ1-4 and V is TRBV28, with D maybe TRBD1 (6 bases). V was trimmed by 3 bases and J by 0 bases, leaving 11 bases between them. The V gene's germline CDR1 is MDHEN and CDR2 SYDVKM. The CDR3 totals 16 residues. The CDR3 is CASSFGGHSTNEKLFF. The CDR3 nucleotides are TGTGCCAGCAGTTTCGGGGGACACTCAACTAATGAAAAACTGTTTTTT.

The chain employs TRBV11-2 and TRBJ1-1; D is unresolved. The V end lost 5 bases, the J end lost 6 bases, and 13 bases lay between the germline ends. This CDR3 region has 13 residues. CDR1 and CDR2 (germline): SGHAT, FQNNGV. The CDR3 here is CASSRVPPSEAFF. CDR3 DNA sequence: TGTGCCAGCAGCAGAGTTCCCCCTTCTGAAGCTTTCTTT.

The V and J genes are TRBV5-4 and TRBJ2-7; TRBD1 matches 7 bases. CDR1 and CDR2 (germline): SGHNT, YYREEE (reference sequence). This CDR3 spans 17 amino acids. V lost 2 bases, J lost 5 bases, and 16 bases stayed unmatched. The CDR3 reads CASSFDPRTGVGHEQYF. The DNA of the CDR3 is TGTGCCAGCAGCTTTGATCCGCGGACAGGAGTTGGTCACGAGCAGTACTTC. The whole variable domain, filled in from reference TRBV5-4 and TRBJ2-7, reads ETGVTQSPTHLIKTRGQQVTLRCSSQSGHNTVSWYQQALGQGPQFIFQYYREEENGRGNFPPRFSGLQFPNYSSELNVNALELDDSALYLCASSFDPRTGVGHEQYFGPGTRLTVT.

This chain links TRBV2 with TRBJ1-5, with D unresolved. The V gene's germline CDR1 is SNHLY and CDR2 FYNNEI. V lost 3 bases and J lost 0, with 9 bases in between. This CDR3 comprises 15 residues. DNA for the CDR3: TGTGCCAGCAGTGATAATACCCTTAGCAATCAGCCCCAGCATTTT. It yields the protein CASSDNTLSNQPQHF.

V is TRBV19 and J is TRBJ1-5; 7 nucleotides match TRBD1. V dropped 5 bases and J dropped 0; count of bases not matched to a gene: 7. From germline, CDR1 is LNHDA and CDR2 SQIVND (reference sequence). The CDR3 contains 16 residues. The DNA of the CDR3 is TGTGCCAGTAGTCGACAGGGAGGATATAGCAATCAGCCCCAGCATTTT. This encodes CASSRQGGYSNQPQHF.

The chain employs TRBV6-1 and TRBJ2-3; 13 bases fit TRBD2. After removal of 7 bases from V and 5 bases from J, the junction contained 6 bases not matched to a gene. Germline loops: CDR1 MNHNS, CDR2 SASEGT. CDR3 length: 15 residues. This chain's CDR3 is CASTAGLAGVDTQYF. The CDR3 region has the DNA TGTGCCAGCACGGCCGGACTAGCGGGAGTAGATACGCAGTATTTT.

This clone is a singleton in its sample. The V gene is TRBV5-8, the J gene TRBJ2-3; TRBD2 agrees at 11 bases. The CDR3 is 16 amino acids. V shed 4 bases, J shed 2 bases, and the junction held 6 bases outside the gene matches. Germline CDR1 SGHTS, CDR2 YDEGEE. CDR3 DNA: TGTGCCAGCAGCCCGGGACTAGCGGCAAACACAGATACGCAGTATTTT. Protein sequence: CASSPGLAANTDTQYF.

CDR3 DNA: TGTGCCAGTAGGCGTTGGACTGAAGCTTTCTTT. The encoded protein is CASRRWTEAFF. V usage is TRBV19 and J usage is TRBJ1-1; D not certain. Germline CDR1 reads LNHDA; CDR2 reads SQIVND (reference sequence). The CDR3 extends over 11 amino acids. V shed 6 bases and J shed 5 bases, with 7 bases lying between them.

The genes are TRBV5-4 and TRBJ1-1; TRBD1 is a possible D gene (5 bases). The germline V gene encodes CDR1 SGHNT and CDR2 YYREEE (reference sequence). V shed 1 base and J shed 1 base, with 11 bases lying between them. This CDR3 has 15 amino acids. The CDR3 spells CASSLRGRANTEAFF. The CDR3 DNA is TGTGCCAGCAGCTTGCGTGGCAGGGCGAACACTGAAGCTTTCTTT. The variable domain in full, with the rest retrieved from reference TRBV5-4 and TRBJ1-1, is ETGVTQSPTHLIKTRGQQVTLRCSSQSGHNTVSWYQQALGQGPQFIFQYYREEENGRGNFPPRFSGLQFPNYSSELNVNALELDDSALYLCASSLRGRANTEAFFGQGTRLTVV.

This clone was counted a few times. This chain joins TRBV7-2 and TRBJ2-5; D unresolved. Germline V lookup: CDR1 SGHTA, CDR2 FQGNSA. The CDR3 has 15 residues. Trimming shortened V by 1 base and J by 5 bases, and 14 bases separated the two germline ends. This CDR3 is CASSLDARPQETQYF. Written as DNA, the CDR3 is TGTGCCAGCAGCTTAGACGCCCGCCCCCAGGAGACCCAGTACTTC. The whole variable domain, remainder taken from reference TRBV7-2 and TRBJ2-5, is GAGVSQSPSNKVTEKGKDVELRCDPISGHTALYWYRQSLGQGLEFLIYFQGNSAPDKSGLPSDRFSAERTGGSVSTLTIQRTQQEDSAVYLCASSLDARPQETQYFGPGTRLLVL.

The chain uses TRBV28 and TRBJ2-7; no firm D call. This CDR3 is built from 11 residues. V was shortened by 6 bases and J by 4 bases, with 7 bases between the two germline ends. Germline values: CDR1 MDHEN, CDR2 SYDVKM. CDR3 nucleotide sequence: TGTGCCAGCAGGGGATATTACGAGCAGTACTTC. Encoded protein: CASRGYYEQYF.

The rearrangement uses TRBV29-1 and TRBJ2-1; the match to TRBD1 covers 10 bases. Germline assignment: CDR1 SQVTM and CDR2 ANQGSEA. After removal of 6 bases from V and 4 bases from J, the junction contained 0 bases not matched to a gene. The CDR3 spans 12 residues. CDR3: CSVGQGYNEQFF. The CDR3 DNA reads TGCAGCGTGGGACAGGGGTACAATGAGCAGTTCTTC.

The rearrangement uses TRBV14 and TRBJ1-2; a weak D match, TRBD1 (5 bases). V lost 5 bases to trimming and J lost 8 bases, with 12 bases between them. Germline V lookup: CDR1 SGHDN, CDR2 FVKESK. This CDR3 spans 12 amino acids. The CDR3 here is CASSGGSGGYTF. As DNA, the CDR3 is TGTGCCAGCAGCGGGGGGTCGGGAGGCTACACCTTC.

The rearrangement joins TRBV28 to TRBJ2-3, with 7 bases matching TRBD2. With V trimmed by 8 bases and J by 1 base, 6 bases remained unmatched. The CDR3 runs 14 residues. Germline loops: CDR1 MDHEN, CDR2 SYDVKM. The CDR3 loop is CASGAGVGTDTQYF. The CDR3 region has the DNA TGTGCCAGCGGGGCGGGAGTCGGCACAGATACGCAGTATTTT.

The J gene is TRBJ1-1, the V gene TRBV19, with D uncertain. Germline loops: CDR1 LNHDA, CDR2 SQIVND (reference sequence). The germline V and J ends were trimmed by 6 bases and 0 bases, with 11 bases remaining between them. This CDR3 region has 14 residues. Written as DNA, the CDR3 is TGTGCCAGTAGCAGAAGGACGGTGAACACTGAAGCTTTCTTT. Encoded protein: CASSRRTVNTEAFF.

A few counts support this clone. The chain employs TRBV9 and TRBJ1-2; 7 positions agree with TRBD1. Germline loops: CDR1 SGDLS, CDR2 YYNGEE. This CDR3 spans 12 amino acids. With V trimmed by 1 base and J by 8 bases, 2 bases remained unmatched. The CDR3 region is CASSVQGDGYTF. CDR3 bases: TGTGCCAGCAGCGTACAGGGGGACGGCTACACCTTC.

The chain uses TRBV29-1 and TRBJ2-2; 7 bases map to TRBD1. Trimming took 7 bases from V and 0 from J; bases not matched to a gene: 5. The germline V gene encodes CDR1 SQVTM and CDR2 ANQGSEA. This CDR3 is 14 amino acids long. CDR3 nucleotides: TGCAGCGCCCCGGACAGGACGAACACCGGGGAGCTGTTTTTT. It translates to CSAPDRTNTGELFF.

The chain combines TRBV7-2 with TRBJ1-1; possible D gene TRBD1, 5 bases. In germline, CDR1 is SGHTA, CDR2 FQGNSA. The V end was cut by 2 bases, the J end by 1 base, with 17 bases between. This CDR3 comprises 17 residues. The CDR3 sequence is CASSLMPTGRENTEAFF. DNA for the CDR3: TGTGCCAGCAGCTTAATGCCAACAGGACGCGAGAACACTGAAGCTTTCTTT.

The V gene is TRBV29-1, the J gene TRBJ1-5, with a tentative D call TRBD1 (5 bases). The CDR3 consists of 13 residues. Looked up from germline, CDR1 is SQVTM and CDR2 is ANQGSEA. V was pared by 3 bases and J by 7 bases, with 13 bases between. The CDR3 DNA follows: TGCAGCGTTGAGATGGGGGACGGACAGCCCCAGCATTTT. Translating it yields CSVEMGDGQPQHF.

This clone was found once. Here the CDR3 DNA reads TGTGCCAGCAAAGGGGATGAGGGCGGCTACACCTTC. This translates into CASKGDEGGYTF. This rearrangement joins TRBV28 to TRBJ1-2, with D tentatively TRBD1 (5 bases). This CDR3 is 12 amino acids long. Trimming stripped 7 bases from V and 8 bases from J, with 14 bases between. Germline loops: CDR1 MDHEN, CDR2 SYDVKM.

V and J are TRBV18 and TRBJ2-5; 13 bases line up with TRBD2. V shed 5 bases, J shed 5 bases, and the junction held 5 bases outside the gene matches. Germline V CDR1 and CDR2: KGHSH, LQKENI. The CDR3 totals 15 residues. The CDR3 sequence: CASSDGLAGAETQYF. The DNA for the CDR3 is TGTGCCAGCTCAGACGGACTAGCGGGAGCTGAGACCCAGTACTTC.

With regard to this clone: One junction end does not reproduce the germline sequence, and a read error may be involved. The chain is built from TRBV7-9 and TRBJ2-7, with 12 bases aligning to TRBD2. The germline V gene has CDR1 SEHNR and CDR2 FQNEAQ (reference sequence). The CDR3 is made up of 19 amino acids. In DNA form, the CDR3 reads TGTACCAGCAGCTTATACGTTTTCGAGACTAGCGGGAGAGTAGGAGAGCAGTACTTC. Translating gives CTSSLYVFETSGRVGEQYF.

The rearrangement joins TRBV7-6 to TRBJ2-3, with TRBD2 matching 8 bases. Germline V lookup: CDR1 SGHVS, CDR2 FNYEAQ. Losses at the gene ends were 2 bases for V and 3 bases for J; bases not matched to a gene: 7. This CDR3 contains 16 residues. DNA of the CDR3: TGTGCCAGCAGCTTAACCAGCGGGAGTATGACAGATACGCAGTATTTT. It specifies CASSLTSGSMTDTQYF. Full variable domain (missing parts from reference TRBV7-6 and TRBJ2-3): GAGVSQSPRYKVTKRGQDVALRCDPISGHVSLYWYRQALGQGPEFLTYFNYEAQQDKSGLPNDRFSAERPEGSISTLTIQRTEQRDSAMYRCASSLTSGSMTDTQYFGPGTRLTVL.

This rearrangement joins TRBV28 to TRBJ2-7; 9 nucleotides match TRBD1. The trim removed 6 bases at V and 1 base at J, leaving 7 bases unmatched. The CDR3 covers 15 residues. Looked up from germline, CDR1 is MDHEN and CDR2 is SYDVKM. The CDR3 nucleotides are TGTGCCAGCAGGGCCGGGACAGGGATTTCCTACGAGCAGTACTTC. This codes for CASRAGTGISYEQYF.

The chain joins TRBV2 to TRBJ2-4; 7 bases line up with TRBD2. J was trimmed by 9 bases and V by 8 bases; bases with no gene match: 10. The length of the CDR3 is 13 residues. Germline V CDR1 and CDR2: SNHLY, FYNNEI. The DNA for the CDR3 is TGTGCCAGCCTCTCCGGGACTACCATCATTCAGTACTTC. The encoded protein is CASLSGTTIIQYF.

V gene TRBV18 combines with J gene TRBJ1-4, with 7 positions matching TRBD1. Germline trimming cut 1 base from V and 4 bases from J; bases unmatched to any gene: 3. The CDR3 is 15 residues long. CDR1 KGHSH and CDR2 LQKENI come from the germline V gene. CDR3 DNA: TGTGCCAGCTCACCACGGGACAGCCATAATGAAAAACTGTTTTTT. The encoded protein is CASSPRDSHNEKLFF.

The V call is TRBV21-1, the J call TRBJ2-7. TRBV21-1 is a documented pseudogene. The CDR3 runs 19 residues. The CDR3: CASSKDTDSKPGPTYEQYF. For the CDR3, the DNA is TGTGCCAGCAGCAAAGACACGGACTCAAAACCAGGGCCCACCTACGAGCAGTACTTC.